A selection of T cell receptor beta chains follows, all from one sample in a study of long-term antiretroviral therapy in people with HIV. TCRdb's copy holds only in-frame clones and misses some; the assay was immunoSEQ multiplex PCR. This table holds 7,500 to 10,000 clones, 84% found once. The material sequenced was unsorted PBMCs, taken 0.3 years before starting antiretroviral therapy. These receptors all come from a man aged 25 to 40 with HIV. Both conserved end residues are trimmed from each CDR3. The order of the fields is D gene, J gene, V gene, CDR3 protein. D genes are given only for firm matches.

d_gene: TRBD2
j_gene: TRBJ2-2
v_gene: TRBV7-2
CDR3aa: ASSFSGDTGELF

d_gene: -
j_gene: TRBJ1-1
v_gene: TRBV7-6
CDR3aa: ASSLGGRTLNTEAF

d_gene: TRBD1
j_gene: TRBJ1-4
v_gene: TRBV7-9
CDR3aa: ASSLGQLRDEKLF

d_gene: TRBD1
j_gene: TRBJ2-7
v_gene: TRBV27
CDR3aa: ASSGQGSPFGEQY

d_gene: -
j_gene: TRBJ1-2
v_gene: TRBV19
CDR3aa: ASSPRTGLYSEGYT

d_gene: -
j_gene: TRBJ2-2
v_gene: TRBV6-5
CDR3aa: ASSYSIGGNTGELF

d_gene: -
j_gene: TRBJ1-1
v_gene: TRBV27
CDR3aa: ASSPNIMNTEAF

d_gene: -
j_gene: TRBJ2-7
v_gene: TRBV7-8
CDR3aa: ASSLRDREQY

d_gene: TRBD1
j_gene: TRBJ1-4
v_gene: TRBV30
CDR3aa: AWKSGQGLKLF

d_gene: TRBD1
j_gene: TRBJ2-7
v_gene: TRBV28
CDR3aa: ASRDQGVSHEQY

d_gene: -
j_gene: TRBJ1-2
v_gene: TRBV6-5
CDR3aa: ASSRPGYGYT

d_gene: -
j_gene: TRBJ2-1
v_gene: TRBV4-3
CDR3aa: ASSQIKGSYNEQF

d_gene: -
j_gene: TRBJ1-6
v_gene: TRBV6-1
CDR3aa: ASSESWVSNSPLH

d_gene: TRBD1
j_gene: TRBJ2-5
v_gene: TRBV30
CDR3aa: AWNRGRETQY

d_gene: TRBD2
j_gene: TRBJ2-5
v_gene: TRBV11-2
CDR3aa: ASSLREAGGPGKTQY

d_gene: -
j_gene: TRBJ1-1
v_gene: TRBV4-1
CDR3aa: ASSHSGMANTEAF

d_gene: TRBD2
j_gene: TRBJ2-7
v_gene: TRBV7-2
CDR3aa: ASSPRSLAGASYEQY

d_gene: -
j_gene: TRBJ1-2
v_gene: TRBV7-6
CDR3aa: ASSSSGTSYGYT

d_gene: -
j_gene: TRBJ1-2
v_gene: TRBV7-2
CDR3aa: ASSSPGGHYGYT

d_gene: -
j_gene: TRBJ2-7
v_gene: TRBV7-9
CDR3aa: ASSASSYEQY

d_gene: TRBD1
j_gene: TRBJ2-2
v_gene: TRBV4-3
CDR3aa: ASSQGRQGVYGELF

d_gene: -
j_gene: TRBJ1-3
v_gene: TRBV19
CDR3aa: ASSPQVSGNTIY

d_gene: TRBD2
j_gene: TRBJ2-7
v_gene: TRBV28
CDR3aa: ASSFGGSGTYEQY

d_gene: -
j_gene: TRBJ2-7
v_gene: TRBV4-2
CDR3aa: ASSQAAQQGTYEQY

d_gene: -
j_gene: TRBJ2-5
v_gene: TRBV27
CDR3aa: ASSHYLGSETQY

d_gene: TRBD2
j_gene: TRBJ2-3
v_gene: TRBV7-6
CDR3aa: ASSYTGGPAQWPDTQY

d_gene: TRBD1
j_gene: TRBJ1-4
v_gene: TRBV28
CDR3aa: ASSSDRVLANEKLF

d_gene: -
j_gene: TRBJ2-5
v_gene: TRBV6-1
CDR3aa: ASSDRETQY